The source of this T cell receptor (beta chain) is a study of response to subunit inactivated influenza vaccine. About this clonotype: Its antigen is not known.

TCRdb fed the RT-PCR reads into MiXCR, producing one record per CDR3 protein. This table holds 800,000 or so distinct CDR3 sequences, over 20% found once. Study observations and caveats: The authors suggested that few new T cells are recruited per seasonal influenza vaccination.

The germline V and J ends were trimmed by 2 bases and 1 base, with 12 bases remaining between them. The CDR3 extends over 16 amino acids. Germline assignment: CDR1 MNHEY and CDR2 SMNVEV (reference sequence). The sequencing used PBMCs from blood, collected about 5 days after vaccination. This chain connects TRBV27 to TRBJ2-1; D is ambiguous. The TCR sequence derives from a man aged 45-65 years who received an inactivated influenza vaccine. The CDR3 nucleotides are TGTGCCAGCAGTTTAGTTTTGGGGAAGTCCTACAATGAGCAGTTCTTC. This codes for CASSLVLGKSYNEQFF.